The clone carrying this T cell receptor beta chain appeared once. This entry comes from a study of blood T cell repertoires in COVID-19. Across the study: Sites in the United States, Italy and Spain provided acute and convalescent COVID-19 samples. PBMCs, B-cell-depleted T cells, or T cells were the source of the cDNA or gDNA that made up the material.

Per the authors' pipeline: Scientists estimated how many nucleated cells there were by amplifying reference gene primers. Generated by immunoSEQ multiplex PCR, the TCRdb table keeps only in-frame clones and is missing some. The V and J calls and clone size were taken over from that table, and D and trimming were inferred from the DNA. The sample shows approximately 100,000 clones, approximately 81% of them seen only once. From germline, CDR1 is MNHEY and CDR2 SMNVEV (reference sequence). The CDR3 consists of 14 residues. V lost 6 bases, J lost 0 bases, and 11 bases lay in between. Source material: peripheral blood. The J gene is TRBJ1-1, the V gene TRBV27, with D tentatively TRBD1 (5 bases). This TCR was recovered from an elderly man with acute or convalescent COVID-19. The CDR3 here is CASRAGPLNTEAFF. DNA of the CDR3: TGTGCCAGCAGGGCGGGACCATTGAACACTGAAGCTTTCTTT.